These 9 T cell receptor beta chains came from one sample sequenced in a study of yellow fever vaccine responses in identical twins. TCRdb reprocessed the RT-PCR reads with MiXCR, giving one entry per CDR3 protein. The sample has 15,000 or so distinct CDR3 sequences; 84% are singletons. The sample here was T cells from blood (PBMCs), unsorted or a sorted subset (not recorded which), taken before or after yellow fever vaccination (not recorded which). The origin of the receptors is a woman between 18 and 29 years old who received the yellow fever vaccine.

Only a few counts were recorded for this clonotype. This chain joins TRBV2 and TRBJ2-1; no definite D call. The CDR3 totals 12 residues. Trimming cost V 5 bases and J 7 bases, with 9 bases left between them. Germline CDR1 SNHLY, CDR2 FYNNEI. The CDR3 DNA sequence: TGTGCCAGCAGTCTACAAGGTAATGAGCAGTTCTTC. This sequence encodes CASSLQGNEQFF.

V is TRBV29-1 and J is TRBJ1-1; D gene unclear. Between the trimmed V and J ends, which lost 4 bases and 0 bases, there was a span of 9 bases. The germline V gene encodes CDR1 SQVTM and CDR2 ANQGSEA. The CDR3 contains 13 residues. The CDR3, as DNA: TGCAGCGTTGGGGCCATGATGAACACTGAAGCTTTCTTT. It specifies CSVGAMMNTEAFF.

V usage is TRBV20-1 and J usage is TRBJ2-7; D is ambiguous. The CDR3 length is 12 residues. V was clipped by 3 bases and J by 5 bases, with 11 bases between them. Germline V gene sequence: CDR1 DFQATT, CDR2 SNEGSKA (reference sequence). This CDR3 reads CSASASTDEQYF. In DNA, the CDR3 is TGCAGTGCTAGTGCGAGCACCGACGAGCAGTACTTC.

The J gene is TRBJ1-5, the V gene TRBV4-2; 9 nucleotides agree with TRBD1. V was pared by 4 bases and J by 7 bases, with 8 bases of the junction left unmatched. The CDR3 runs 15 residues. Germline V gene data show CDR1 as LGHNA and CDR2 as YNFKEQ. CDR3 DNA sequence: TGTGCCAGCAGCCCCCGGGACAGGGTGCTCCAGCCCCAGCATTTT. Amino acid sequence: CASSPRDRVLQPQHF.

The gene calls are TRBV6-2 or TRBV6-3 and TRBJ1-2; D gene unclear. This CDR3 has 12 amino acids. Germline CDR1 and CDR2: MNHEY and SVGEGT. Trimming removed 3 bases at V and 6 bases at J, with 8 bases between. For the CDR3, the DNA is TGTGCCAGCAGTTATTCAGCTCATGGCTACACCTTC. Protein product: CASSYSAHGYTF.

This clonotype was detected a few times. The chain employs TRBV11-1 and TRBJ2-3, with 10 bases fitting TRBD2. The CDR3 is 16 amino acids. Germline assignment: CDR1 SGHAT and CDR2 FQDESV (reference sequence). The V and J ends lost 5 bases and 3 bases, in that order; junction bases with no gene match: 8. CDR3: CASSAGTSDGTDTQYF. The CDR3 nucleotides read TGTGCCAGCAGCGCCGGGACTAGCGACGGAACAGATACGCAGTATTTT. Supplemented by reference TRBV11-1 and TRBJ2-3, the full variable domain reads EAEVAQSPRYKITEKSQAVAFWCDPISGHATLYWYRQILGQGPELLVQFQDESVVDDSQLPKDRFSAERLKGVDSTLKIQPAELGDSAMYLCASSAGTSDGTDTQYFGPGTRLTVL.

The chain uses TRBV10-3 and TRBJ2-7; TRBD2 agrees at 10 bases. The V and J ends lost 2 bases and 7 bases, in that order; junction bases with no gene match: 11. This CDR3 comprises 16 residues. Germline CDR1 is ENHRY and CDR2 is SYGVKD. The CDR3 DNA sequence: TGTGCCATCAGTGAGGAGCGAGCGGGAGGGCCGGGGGAGCAGTACTTC. Translating it yields CAISEERAGGPGEQYF.

The chain combines TRBV20-1 with TRBJ1-1; D ambiguous. This CDR3 is built from 12 residues. Trimming left V 6 bases short and J 8 bases short, with 16 bases between. Germline V gene sequence: CDR1 DFQATT, CDR2 SNEGSKA (reference sequence). In DNA form, the CDR3 reads TGCAGTGCCCCCGTCGGCAACTCGGAAGCTTTCTTT. Translation gives CSAPVGNSEAFF.

The chain is built from TRBV12-3 or TRBV12-4 and TRBJ2-4; D gene unclear. V gave up 6 bases and J gave up 3 bases, with 12 bases separating them. The CDR3 spans 14 residues. CDR3: CASSPPGIKNIQYF. The CDR3 DNA follows: TGTGCCAGCAGCCCTCCGGGTATCAAAAACATTCAGTACTTC.